This entry describes one T cell receptor beta chain. The antigen remains undetermined. The data stem from a study of T-cell reconstitution after alpha-beta-depleted transplantation in children. Study-wide findings and caveats: About two months after transplant, alpha-beta T cells reportedly came from several hundred expanded graft clones. There were some patients whose high TCRbeta diversity at day 60 came from surviving recipient T cells and thymic progenitors. From newly produced T cells came most of the T-cell counts and diversity one year after transplant.

The CDR3 runs to 15 residues. With V trimmed by 6 bases and J by 4 bases, 4 bases remained unmatched. A library of TCRbeta sequences, prepared with unique molecular identifiers, was generated. One entry per CDR3 protein results from TCRdb running MiXCR on the PCR reads. The sample holds nearly 350,000 distinct CDR3 sequences, around 16% seen once. The gene calls are TRBV12-3 or TRBV12-4 and TRBJ2-1, with 12 bases that match TRBD2. Sequencing used PBMCs, mostly from graft donor cells, obtained 360 days after TCRalphabeta/CD19-depleted stem cell transplant. This TCR was sampled from a male patient between 2 and 10 years old who had a stem cell transplant for acute lymphoblastic leukemia, so the T cells may come from the graft donor. The CDR3: CASSRTSGVYNEQFF. The CDR3 DNA follows: TGTGCCAGCAGCAGGACTAGCGGGGTATACAATGAGCAGTTCTTC.